A selection of T cell receptor beta chains follows, all from one sample in a study of Ad26.COV2.S vaccination and SARS-CoV-2 variants. TCRdb's table, derived via immunoSEQ multiplex PCR, lists solely in-frame clones and lacks some. The sample lists about 330,000 clones; 85% to 90% were seen once. The sequenced sample was peripheral blood, obtained in a trial of Ad26.COV2.S vaccine versus placebo. These receptors originate from a person between 18 and 59 years old who received the Ad26.COV2.S COVID-19 vaccine or a placebo. Each CDR3 is given without its conserved first and last residue. The D gene is left open where the match is weak.

v_call: TRBV4-2
d_call: NA
cdr3_aa: ASSGFGVNTEAF

v_call: TRBV28
d_call: TRBD2
cdr3_aa: ASRFIGRERETQY

v_call: TRBV4-1
d_call: NA
cdr3_aa: ASSQMLGRGSPLH

v_call: TRBV18
d_call: NA
cdr3_aa: ASSPGPTLAEAF

v_call: TRBV7-9
d_call: NA
cdr3_aa: ASSGPTGEEQF

v_call: TRBV5-6
d_call: NA
cdr3_aa: ASSPTYSSYNEQF

v_call: TRBV7-8
d_call: NA
cdr3_aa: ASSLADEGNEQF

v_call: TRBV6-2/TRBV6-3
d_call: NA
cdr3_aa: ASSYSILEGKNIQY

v_call: TRBV13
d_call: NA
cdr3_aa: ASSLEGGRENTEAF

v_call: TRBV11-2
d_call: TRBD1
cdr3_aa: ASSLSRDRGTTDTQY